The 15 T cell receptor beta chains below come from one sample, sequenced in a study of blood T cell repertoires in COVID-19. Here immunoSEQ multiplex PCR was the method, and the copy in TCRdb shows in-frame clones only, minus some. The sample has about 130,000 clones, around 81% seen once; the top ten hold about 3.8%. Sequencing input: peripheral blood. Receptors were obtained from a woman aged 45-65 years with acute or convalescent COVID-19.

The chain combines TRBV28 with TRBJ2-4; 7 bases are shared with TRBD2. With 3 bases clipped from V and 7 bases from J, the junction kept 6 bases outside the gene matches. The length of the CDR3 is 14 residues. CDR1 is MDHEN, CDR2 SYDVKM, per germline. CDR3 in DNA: TGTGCCAGCAGTTTGAGAGGCGGGGGTAACATTCAGTACTTC. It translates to CASSLRGGGNIQYF. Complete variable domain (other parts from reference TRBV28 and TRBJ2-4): DVKVTQSSRYLVKRTGEKVFLECVQDMDHENMFWYRQDPGLGLRLIYFSYDVKMKEKGDIPEGYSVSREKKERFSLILESASTNQTSMYLCASSLRGGGNIQYFGAGTRLSVL.

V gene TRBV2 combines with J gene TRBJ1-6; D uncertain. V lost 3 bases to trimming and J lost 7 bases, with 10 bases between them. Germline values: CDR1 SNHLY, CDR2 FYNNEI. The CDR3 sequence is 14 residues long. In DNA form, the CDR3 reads TGTGCCAGCAGTGAGGGCAGCAGAAATTCACCCCTCCACTTT. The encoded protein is CASSEGSRNSPLHF.

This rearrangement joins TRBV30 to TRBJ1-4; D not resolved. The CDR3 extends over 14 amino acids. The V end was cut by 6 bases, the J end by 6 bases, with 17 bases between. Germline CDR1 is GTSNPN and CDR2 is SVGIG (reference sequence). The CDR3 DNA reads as TGTGCCTGCCCCGGAGGCCCGGCGGATGAAAAACTGTTTTTT. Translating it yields CACPGGPADEKLFF.

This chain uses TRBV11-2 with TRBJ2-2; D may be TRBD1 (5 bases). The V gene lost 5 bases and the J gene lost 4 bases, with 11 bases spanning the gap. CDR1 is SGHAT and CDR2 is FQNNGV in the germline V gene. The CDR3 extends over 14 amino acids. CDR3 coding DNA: TGTGCCAGCAGCCTCAGGGTAGGCACCGGGGAGCTGTTTTTT. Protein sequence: CASSLRVGTGELFF.

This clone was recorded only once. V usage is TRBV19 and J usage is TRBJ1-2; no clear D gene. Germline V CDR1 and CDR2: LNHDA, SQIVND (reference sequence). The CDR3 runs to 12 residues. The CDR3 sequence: CASATGTYGYTF. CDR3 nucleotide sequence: TGTGCGAGTGCGACGGGAACCTATGGCTACACCTTC.

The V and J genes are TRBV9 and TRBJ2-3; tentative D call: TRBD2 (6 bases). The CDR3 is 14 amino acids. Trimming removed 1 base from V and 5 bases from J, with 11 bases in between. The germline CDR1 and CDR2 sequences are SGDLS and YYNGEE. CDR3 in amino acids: CASSVRVGGDTQYF. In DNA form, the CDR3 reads TGTGCCAGCAGCGTACGGGTCGGGGGAGATACGCAGTATTTT.

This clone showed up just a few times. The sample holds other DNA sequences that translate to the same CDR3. The CDR3, as DNA: TGTGCCTGGAGTCCGGGGTTCGAGGGGGCTAATGAAAAACTGTTTTTT. Amino acid sequence: CAWSPGFEGANEKLFF. V is TRBV30 and J is TRBJ1-4; D is possibly TRBD1 (6 bases). The germline gives CDR1 GTSNPN, CDR2 SVGIG (reference sequence). This CDR3 spans 16 amino acids. V was cut by 2 bases and J by 3 bases, with 16 bases left in between.

The CDR3 nucleotides are TGTGCCAGCCTGGGGGCGGGAGCCTACGAGCAGTACTTC. This translates into CASLGAGAYEQYF. The chain combines TRBV6-6 with TRBJ2-7; TRBD2 might be the D (7 bases). The CDR3 length is 13 residues. CDR1 MNHNY and CDR2 SVGAGI come from the germline V gene (reference sequence). V was shortened by 8 bases and J by 2 bases, with 13 bases between the two germline ends.

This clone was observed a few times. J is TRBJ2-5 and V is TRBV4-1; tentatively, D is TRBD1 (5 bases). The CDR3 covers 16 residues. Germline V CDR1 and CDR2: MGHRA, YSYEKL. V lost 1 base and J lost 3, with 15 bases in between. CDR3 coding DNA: TGCGCCAGCAGCCAAGTCGGCCAGGGATCTAAAGAGACCCAGTACTTC. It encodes CASSQVGQGSKETQYF.

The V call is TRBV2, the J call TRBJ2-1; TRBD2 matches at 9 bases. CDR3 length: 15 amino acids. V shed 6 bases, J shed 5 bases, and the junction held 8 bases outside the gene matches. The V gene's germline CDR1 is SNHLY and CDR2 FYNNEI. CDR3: CASRPTSGFNNEQFF. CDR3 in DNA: TGTGCCAGCAGACCCACTAGCGGGTTCAACAATGAGCAGTTCTTC.

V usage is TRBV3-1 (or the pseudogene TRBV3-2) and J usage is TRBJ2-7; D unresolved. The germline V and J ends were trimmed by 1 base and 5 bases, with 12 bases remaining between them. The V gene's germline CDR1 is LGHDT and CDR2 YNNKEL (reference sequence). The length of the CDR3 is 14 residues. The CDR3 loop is CASSQASDRNEQYF. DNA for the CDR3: TGTGCCAGCAGCCAAGCGAGCGACCGCAACGAGCAGTACTTC.

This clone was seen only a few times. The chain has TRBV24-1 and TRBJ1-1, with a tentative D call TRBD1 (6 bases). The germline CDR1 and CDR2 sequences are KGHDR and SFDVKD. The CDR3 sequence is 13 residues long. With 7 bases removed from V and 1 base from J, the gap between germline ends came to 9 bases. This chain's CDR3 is CATRGQGNTEAFF. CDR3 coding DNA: TGTGCCACCAGGGGACAAGGGAACACTGAAGCTTTCTTT.

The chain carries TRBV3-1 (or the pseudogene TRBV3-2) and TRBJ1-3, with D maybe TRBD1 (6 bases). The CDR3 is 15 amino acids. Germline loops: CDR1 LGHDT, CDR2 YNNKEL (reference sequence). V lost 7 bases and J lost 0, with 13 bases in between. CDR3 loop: CASTRQAYSGNTIYF. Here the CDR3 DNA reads TGTGCCAGCACCCGACAGGCTTACTCTGGAAACACCATATATTTT.

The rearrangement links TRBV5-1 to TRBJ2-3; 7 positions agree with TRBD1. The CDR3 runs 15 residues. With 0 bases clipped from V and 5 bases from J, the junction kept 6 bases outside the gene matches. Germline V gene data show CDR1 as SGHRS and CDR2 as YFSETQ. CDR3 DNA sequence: TGCGCCAGCAGCTTGGCAACAGGGGCAGTAGATACGCAGTATTTT. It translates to CASSLATGAVDTQYF. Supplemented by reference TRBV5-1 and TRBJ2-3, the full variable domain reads KAGVTQTPRYLIKTRGQQVTLSCSPISGHRSVSWYQQTPGQGLQFLFEYFSETQRNKGNFPGRFSGRQFSNSRSEMNVSTLELGDSALYLCASSLATGAVDTQYFGPGTRLTVL.

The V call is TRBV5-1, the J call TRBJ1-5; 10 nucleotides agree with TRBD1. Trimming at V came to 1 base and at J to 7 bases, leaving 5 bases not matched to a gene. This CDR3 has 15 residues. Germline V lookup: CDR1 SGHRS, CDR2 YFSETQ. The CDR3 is CASSLTGTGVQPQHF. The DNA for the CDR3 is TGCGCCAGCAGCTTGACCGGGACAGGGGTACAGCCCCAGCATTTT.